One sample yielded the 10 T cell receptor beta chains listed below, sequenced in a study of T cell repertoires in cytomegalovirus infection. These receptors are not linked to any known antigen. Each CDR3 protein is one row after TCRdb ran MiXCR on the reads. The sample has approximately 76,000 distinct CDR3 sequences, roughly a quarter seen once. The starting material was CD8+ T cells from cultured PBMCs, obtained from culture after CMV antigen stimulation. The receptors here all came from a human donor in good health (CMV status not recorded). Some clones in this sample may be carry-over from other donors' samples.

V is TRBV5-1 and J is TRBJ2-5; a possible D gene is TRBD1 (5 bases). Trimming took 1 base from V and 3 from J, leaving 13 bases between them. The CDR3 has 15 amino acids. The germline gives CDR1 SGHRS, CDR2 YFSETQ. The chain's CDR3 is CASSLRGQAEETQYF. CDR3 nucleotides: TGCGCCAGCAGCTTGAGGGGTCAGGCGGAAGAGACCCAGTACTTC.

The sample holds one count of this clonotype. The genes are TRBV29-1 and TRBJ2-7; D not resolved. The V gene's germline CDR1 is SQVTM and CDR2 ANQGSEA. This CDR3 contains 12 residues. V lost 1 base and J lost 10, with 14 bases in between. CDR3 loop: CSVEAANTEQYF. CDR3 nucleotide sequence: TGCAGCGTTGAAGCGGCTAACACGGAACAGTACTTC.

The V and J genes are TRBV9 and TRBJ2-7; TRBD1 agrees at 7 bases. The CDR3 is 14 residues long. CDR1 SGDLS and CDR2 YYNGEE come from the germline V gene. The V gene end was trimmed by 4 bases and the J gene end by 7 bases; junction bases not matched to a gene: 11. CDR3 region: CASSPRQGKGEQYF. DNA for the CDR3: TGTGCCAGCAGCCCCCGACAGGGAAAAGGGGAGCAGTACTTC.

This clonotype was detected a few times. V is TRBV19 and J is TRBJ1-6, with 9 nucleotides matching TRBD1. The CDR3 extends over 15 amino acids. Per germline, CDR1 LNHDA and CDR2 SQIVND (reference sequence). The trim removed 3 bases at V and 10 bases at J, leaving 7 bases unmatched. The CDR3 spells CASSIGQGRLSPLHF. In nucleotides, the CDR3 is TGTGCCAGTAGTATCGGACAGGGGAGGCTCTCACCCCTCCACTTT.

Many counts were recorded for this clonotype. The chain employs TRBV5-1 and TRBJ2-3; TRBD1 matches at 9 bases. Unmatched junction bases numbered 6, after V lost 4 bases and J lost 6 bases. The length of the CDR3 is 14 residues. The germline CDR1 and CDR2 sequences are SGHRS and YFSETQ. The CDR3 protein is CASSPGQGRDTQYF. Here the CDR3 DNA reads TGCGCCAGCAGCCCGGGACAGGGAAGGGATACGCAGTATTTT.

As DNA, the CDR3 is TGTGCCAGCAGCGTAGGTGGCTCCACCTATGGCTACACCTTC. Translating gives CASSVGGSTYGYTF. The chain has TRBV9 and TRBJ1-2; D remains unclear. The CDR3 runs 14 residues. V lost 0 bases, J lost 4 bases, and 10 bases lay in between. Per the germline V gene, CDR1 is SGDLS and CDR2 is YYNGEE.

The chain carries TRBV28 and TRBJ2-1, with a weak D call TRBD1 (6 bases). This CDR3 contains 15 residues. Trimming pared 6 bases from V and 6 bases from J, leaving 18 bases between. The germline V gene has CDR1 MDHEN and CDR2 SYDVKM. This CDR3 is CASRRGTSTSNEQFF. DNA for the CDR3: TGTGCCAGCAGACGAGGGACATCGACGTCCAATGAGCAGTTCTTC.

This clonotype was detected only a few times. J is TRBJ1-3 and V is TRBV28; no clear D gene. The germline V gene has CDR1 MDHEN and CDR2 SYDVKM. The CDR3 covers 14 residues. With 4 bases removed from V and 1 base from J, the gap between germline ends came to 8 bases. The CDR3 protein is CASSSRESGNTIYF. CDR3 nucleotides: TGTGCCAGCAGTTCCCGTGAATCTGGAAACACCATATATTTT.

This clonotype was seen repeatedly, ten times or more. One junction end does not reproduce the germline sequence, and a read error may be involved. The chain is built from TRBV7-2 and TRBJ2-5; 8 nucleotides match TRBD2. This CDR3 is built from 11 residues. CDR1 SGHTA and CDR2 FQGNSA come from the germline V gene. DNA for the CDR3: TGTGCCAGCAGCGTAGGACTAGCTTCTAACTTC. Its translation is CASSVGLASNF.

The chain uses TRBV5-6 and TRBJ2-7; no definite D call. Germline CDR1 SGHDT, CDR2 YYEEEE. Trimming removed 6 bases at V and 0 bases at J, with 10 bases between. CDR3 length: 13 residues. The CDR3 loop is CASTLQSSYEQYF. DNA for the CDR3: TGTGCCAGCACCCTGCAGAGCTCCTACGAGCAGTACTTC.